A selection of T cell receptor beta chains follows, all from one sample in a study of CD8 T cells in ankylosing spondylitis. TCRdb ran MiXCR on the 5' RACE reads and lists one entry per CDR3 protein. This table holds 650,000 to 800,000 distinct CDR3 sequences, under 20% found once. The source material was blood, either unsorted or a sorted T cell fraction (not recorded which). These TCRs come from a male donor with ankylosing spondylitis. The CDR3 runs from the conserved cysteine through the conserved F or W. D genes are given only for firm matches. Only some rows state a clone size, as once, few, many or a class for expanded clones.

d_call: NA
v_call: TRBV18
clone_size: few
j_call: TRBJ2-5
cdr3_nt: TGTGCCAGCTCACCCGTCAGGGCGGGAGAGACCCAGTACTTC
cdr3_aa: CASSPVRAGETQYF

d_call: TRBD1
v_call: TRBV5-1
clone_size: few
j_call: TRBJ1-2
cdr3_nt: TGCGCCAGCAGCTGGTCCGGGACAGGGGGAGACTATGGCTACACCTTC
cdr3_aa: CASSWSGTGGDYGYTF

d_call: NA
v_call: TRBV4-3
clone_size: few
j_call: TRBJ1-3
cdr3_nt: TGCGCCAGCAGCCAGGAACTCTCTCCCAGGCTCGGAAACACCATATATTTT
cdr3_aa: CASSQELSPRLGNTIYF

d_call: TRBD2
v_call: TRBV7-8
clone_size: many
j_call: TRBJ2-5
cdr3_nt: TGTGCCAGCAGCTTAGGGGGAGGGGTCCAAGAGACCCAGTACTTC
cdr3_aa: CASSLGGGVQETQYF

d_call: TRBD2
v_call: TRBV3-1
clone_size: few
j_call: TRBJ2-1
cdr3_nt: TGTGCCAGCAGGGATAGCGGGGGGTACAATGAGCAGTTCTTC
cdr3_aa: CASRDSGGYNEQFF

d_call: NA
v_call: TRBV5-1
clone_size: NA
j_call: TRBJ2-7
cdr3_nt: TGCGCCAGCAGCTTGCGGGGGTCCACCTACGAGCAGTACTTC
cdr3_aa: CASSLRGSTYEQYF

d_call: TRBD2
v_call: TRBV27
clone_size: NA
j_call: TRBJ2-1
cdr3_nt: TGTGCCAGCAGAGGACTGGGAGGGGCCTACAATGAGCAGTTCTTC
cdr3_aa: CASRGLGGAYNEQFF

d_call: NA
v_call: TRBV3-1
clone_size: few
j_call: TRBJ1-1
cdr3_nt: TGTGCCAGCAGCAGTGGGTTCGCGAACACTGAAGCTTTCTTT
cdr3_aa: CASSSGFANTEAFF

d_call: NA
v_call: TRBV28
clone_size: NA
j_call: TRBJ1-5
cdr3_nt: TGTGCCAGCAGTTTAGGGCAGCACAGTCAGCCCCAGCATTTT
cdr3_aa: CASSLGQHSQPQHF

d_call: NA
v_call: TRBV14
clone_size: many
j_call: TRBJ1-5
cdr3_nt: TGTGCCAGCAGCCAGGAACTCGGTCAGCCCCAGCATTTT
cdr3_aa: CASSQELGQPQHF

d_call: NA
v_call: TRBV5-1
clone_size: many
j_call: TRBJ1-3
cdr3_nt: TGCGCCAGCAGCTTGGCTGACTCTGGAAACACCATATATTTT
cdr3_aa: CASSLADSGNTIYF

d_call: NA
v_call: TRBV11-3
clone_size: NA
j_call: TRBJ2-3
cdr3_nt: TGTGCCAGCAGCGAGGAAGATACGCAGTATTTT
cdr3_aa: CASSEEDTQYF

d_call: NA
v_call: TRBV7-2
clone_size: NA
j_call: TRBJ2-5
cdr3_nt: TGTGCCAGCAGCCCGCGGACTGCGCCAGTGGCCCAGTACTTC
cdr3_aa: CASSPRTAPVAQYF

d_call: NA
v_call: TRBV4-3
clone_size: NA
j_call: TRBJ2-1
cdr3_nt: TGCGCCAGCAGCCAGCTTTACTTGGCTGGCGGGGAATACAATGAGCAGTTCTTC
cdr3_aa: CASSQLYLAGGEYNEQFF

d_call: NA
v_call: TRBV6-2/TRBV6-3
clone_size: NA
j_call: TRBJ2-1
cdr3_nt: TGTGCCAGCACCACCGGACAGGGAGGGAATGAGCAGTTCTTC
cdr3_aa: CASTTGQGGNEQFF

d_call: TRBD2
v_call: TRBV20-1
clone_size: few
j_call: TRBJ2-5
cdr3_nt: TGCAGTGGGGAAAAAAGGACTAGCGTCCAAGAGACCCAGTACTTC
cdr3_aa: CSGEKRTSVQETQYF

d_call: TRBD1
v_call: TRBV7-2
clone_size: NA
j_call: TRBJ1-3
cdr3_nt: TGTGCCAGCAGCCCACAAGGACAGGGGAGGAGAAACACCATATATTTT
cdr3_aa: CASSPQGQGRRNTIYF

d_call: NA
v_call: TRBV5-1
clone_size: NA
j_call: TRBJ2-7
cdr3_nt: TGCGCCAGCAGCTTGGCGCGGGACCACGAGCAGTACTTC
cdr3_aa: CASSLARDHEQYF

d_call: NA
v_call: TRBV9
clone_size: few
j_call: TRBJ2-3
cdr3_nt: TGTGCCAGCAGCGTAGAGGGTGGGGGAGATACGCAGTATTTT
cdr3_aa: CASSVEGGGDTQYF

d_call: TRBD2
v_call: TRBV28
clone_size: NA
j_call: TRBJ2-1
cdr3_nt: TGTGCCAGCAGTGCGACTAGCGGGAGTATCTATGAGCAGTTCTTC
cdr3_aa: CASSATSGSIYEQFF

d_call: NA
v_call: TRBV7-9
clone_size: few
j_call: TRBJ2-7
cdr3_nt: TGTGCCAGCCAATCTCCTTCCTACGAGCAGTACTTC
cdr3_aa: CASQSPSYEQYF

d_call: NA
v_call: TRBV5-6
clone_size: few
j_call: TRBJ2-5
cdr3_nt: TGTGCCAGCAGCTTCATACTGAACCACCAAGAGACCCAGTACTTC
cdr3_aa: CASSFILNHQETQYF

d_call: NA
v_call: TRBV25-1
clone_size: NA
j_call: TRBJ1-5
cdr3_nt: TGTGCCAGCAGTGAAGGGGGATTGGGCAATCAGCCCCAGCATTTT
cdr3_aa: CASSEGGLGNQPQHF

d_call: NA
v_call: TRBV4-2
clone_size: few
j_call: TRBJ1-6
cdr3_nt: TGTGCCAGCAGATCTGGACAGACGGATTCACCCCTCCACTTT
cdr3_aa: CASRSGQTDSPLHF

d_call: TRBD1
v_call: TRBV7-2
clone_size: few
j_call: TRBJ2-7
cdr3_nt: TGTGCCAGCAGCTCGCAGGGGGCTAAGGGGGAGCAGTACTTC
cdr3_aa: CASSSQGAKGEQYF

d_call: NA
v_call: TRBV7-2
clone_size: few
j_call: TRBJ2-5
cdr3_nt: TGTGCCAGCAGCGTGGATTGGGGTTCTCCGAGGACCCAGTACTTC
cdr3_aa: CASSVDWGSPRTQYF

d_call: TRBD1
v_call: TRBV12-3/TRBV12-4
clone_size: few
j_call: TRBJ2-1
cdr3_nt: TGTGCCAGCAGTCCCCCGGACAGGAGTCCCAATGAGCAGTTCTTC
cdr3_aa: CASSPPDRSPNEQFF

d_call: TRBD1
v_call: TRBV10-1
clone_size: few
j_call: TRBJ2-2
cdr3_nt: TGCGCCAGCAGTGAGGGACAGGGCCTACCCACCGGGGAGCTGTTTTTT
cdr3_aa: CASSEGQGLPTGELFF

d_call: NA
v_call: TRBV5-1
clone_size: few
j_call: TRBJ2-5
cdr3_nt: TGCGCCAGCAGCTTGGCCTTCGGGAATCGAGAGACCCAGTACTTC
cdr3_aa: CASSLAFGNRETQYF

d_call: TRBD1
v_call: TRBV28
clone_size: NA
j_call: TRBJ2-3
cdr3_nt: TGTGCCAGCAGTGCGACAGGGGTTGAGTCAGATACGCAGTATTTT
cdr3_aa: CASSATGVESDTQYF

d_call: TRBD1
v_call: TRBV4-2
clone_size: few
j_call: TRBJ1-2
cdr3_nt: TGTGCCAGCAGCCAAGATGGGACAGGGTTTAACTATGGCTACACCTTC
cdr3_aa: CASSQDGTGFNYGYTF

d_call: NA
v_call: TRBV10-3
clone_size: NA
j_call: TRBJ2-1
cdr3_nt: TGTGCCATCAGTACCGGGTATGAGCAGTTCTTC
cdr3_aa: CAISTGYEQFF

d_call: NA
v_call: TRBV7-2
clone_size: few
j_call: TRBJ2-7
cdr3_nt: TGTGCCAGCAGCTTAAGGCTAGACCCCTACGAGCAGTACTTC
cdr3_aa: CASSLRLDPYEQYF

d_call: NA
v_call: TRBV19
clone_size: NA
j_call: TRBJ2-3
cdr3_nt: TGTGCCAGTAGTATATTCCAGAGCACAGATACGCAGTATTTT
cdr3_aa: CASSIFQSTDTQYF

d_call: NA
v_call: TRBV9
clone_size: few
j_call: TRBJ1-1
cdr3_nt: TGTGCCAGCAGCCCCCAGAGGGTGATGAACACTGAAGCTTTCTTT
cdr3_aa: CASSPQRVMNTEAFF

d_call: NA
v_call: TRBV20-1
clone_size: few
j_call: TRBJ2-5
cdr3_nt: TGCAGTGCTAGACAGGCGACCAAGAGGGGCCAGTACTTC
cdr3_aa: CSARQATKRGQYF

d_call: NA
v_call: TRBV5-1
clone_size: NA
j_call: TRBJ1-1
cdr3_nt: TGCGCCAGCAGCTTGGCGGGGGGGATTGCGAGTGGGACTGAAGCTTTCTTT
cdr3_aa: CASSLAGGIASGTEAFF

d_call: TRBD2
v_call: TRBV10-3
clone_size: few
j_call: TRBJ2-1
cdr3_nt: TGTGCCATCAGTGAGGGGGCTAGCGGGCGCTACAATGAGCAGTTCTTC
cdr3_aa: CAISEGASGRYNEQFF

d_call: TRBD1
v_call: TRBV12-3/TRBV12-4
clone_size: NA
j_call: TRBJ2-2
cdr3_nt: TGTGCCAGCAACCCGGACAGGGGGGAGCTGTTTTTT
cdr3_aa: CASNPDRGELFF

d_call: TRBD2
v_call: TRBV29-1
clone_size: NA
j_call: TRBJ2-1
cdr3_nt: TGCAGCGTTGAAGGCTCGCGGGAGGGCCCTGGGGCGCAGTTCTTC
cdr3_aa: CSVEGSREGPGAQFF

d_call: NA
v_call: TRBV2
clone_size: NA
j_call: TRBJ2-2
cdr3_nt: TGTGCCAGCAGTGGATTACTGGACCCGAACACCGGGGAGCTGTTTTTT
cdr3_aa: CASSGLLDPNTGELFF

d_call: NA
v_call: TRBV5-1
clone_size: NA
j_call: TRBJ1-6
cdr3_nt: TGCGCCAGCAGCTTGGGCTCAGGGGAGAGGAATTCACCCCTCCACTTT
cdr3_aa: CASSLGSGERNSPLHF

d_call: NA
v_call: TRBV27
clone_size: NA
j_call: TRBJ1-6
cdr3_nt: TGTGCCAGCAGGATGCAACCCGGTCTTTCACCCCTCCACTTT
cdr3_aa: CASRMQPGLSPLHF

d_call: NA
v_call: TRBV4-3
clone_size: NA
j_call: TRBJ2-1
cdr3_nt: TGCGCCAGCAGCCAAGAAGGGACCGTCTCCTACAATGAGCAGTTCTTC
cdr3_aa: CASSQEGTVSYNEQFF

d_call: NA
v_call: TRBV12-3/TRBV12-4
clone_size: NA
j_call: TRBJ1-5
cdr3_nt: TGTGCCAGCAGCTTCCGGGCGGAGCAGCCCCAGCATTTT
cdr3_aa: CASSFRAEQPQHF

d_call: NA
v_call: TRBV25-1
clone_size: NA
j_call: TRBJ1-2
cdr3_nt: TGTGCCAGCAGTGGCCCCAGGGGAAGGGACTATGGCTACACCTTC
cdr3_aa: CASSGPRGRDYGYTF

d_call: TRBD2
v_call: TRBV20-1
clone_size: many
j_call: TRBJ2-7
cdr3_nt: TGCAGTGCTAGAGATAGTCTAGCGGGCGTTTACGAGCAGTACTTC
cdr3_aa: CSARDSLAGVYEQYF

d_call: NA
v_call: TRBV4-1
clone_size: NA
j_call: TRBJ1-5
cdr3_nt: TGCGCCAGCAGCCAAGATCTGGGCGGAGGGGATCAGCCCCAGCATTTT
cdr3_aa: CASSQDLGGGDQPQHF

d_call: NA
v_call: TRBV19
clone_size: few
j_call: TRBJ1-4
cdr3_nt: TGTGCCAGTAGCCCTTTGTCCGCTGAAAAACTGTTTTTT
cdr3_aa: CASSPLSAEKLFF

d_call: NA
v_call: TRBV28
clone_size: few
j_call: TRBJ2-5
cdr3_nt: TGTGCCAGCAGTTTACCGGACCCAAGGAAGACCCAGTACTTC
cdr3_aa: CASSLPDPRKTQYF